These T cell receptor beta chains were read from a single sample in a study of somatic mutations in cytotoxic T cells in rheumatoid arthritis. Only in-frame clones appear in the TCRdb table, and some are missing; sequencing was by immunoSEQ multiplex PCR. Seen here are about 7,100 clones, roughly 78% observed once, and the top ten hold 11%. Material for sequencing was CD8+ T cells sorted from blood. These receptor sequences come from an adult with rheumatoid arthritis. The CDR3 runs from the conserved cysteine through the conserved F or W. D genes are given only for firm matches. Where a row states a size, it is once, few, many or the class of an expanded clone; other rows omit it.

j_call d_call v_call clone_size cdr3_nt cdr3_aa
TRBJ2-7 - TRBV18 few TGTGCCAGCTCACCAGATCCGGGACGGCTATACGAGCAGTACTTC CASSPDPGRLYEQYF
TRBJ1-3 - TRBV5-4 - TGTGCCAGCAGCTCGACAGGCATCTCTGGAAACACCATATATTTT CASSSTGISGNTIYF
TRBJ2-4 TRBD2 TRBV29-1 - TGCAGCGTTAGGACTAGCGGGTTAGCCAAAAACATTCAGTACTTC CSVRTSGLAKNIQYF
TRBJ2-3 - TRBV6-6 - TGTGCCAGCAGTTACTCTCCGGGGCCGCCAGATACGCAGTATTTT CASSYSPGPPDTQYF
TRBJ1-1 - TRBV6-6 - TGTGCCAGCTGGGGGGAGAACTCAGGGAACACTGAAGCTTTCTTT CASWGENSGNTEAFF
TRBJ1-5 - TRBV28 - TGTGCCAGCAGTAGGTCGGGGATTCATCAGCCCCAGCATTTT CASSRSGIHQPQHF
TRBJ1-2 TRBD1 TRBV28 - TGTGCCAGCAGTTTTACAGGGGGCTTAAACTATGGCTACACCTTC CASSFTGGLNYGYTF
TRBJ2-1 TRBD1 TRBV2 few TGTGCCAGCAGCGACGAGACAGGGATCGGACACAATGAGCAGTTCTTC CASSDETGIGHNEQFF
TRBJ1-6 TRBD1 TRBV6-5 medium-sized TGTGCCAGCAATTATTGGACAGGTGCCCCGGGTTCACCCCTCCACTTT CASNYWTGAPGSPLHF
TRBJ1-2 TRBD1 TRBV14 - TGTGCCAGCAGCCAAGGAGGGACAGTCTATGGCTACACCTTC CASSQGGTVYGYTF
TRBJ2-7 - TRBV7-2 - TGTGCCAGCAGCTTAGACCGGGCTAGCGCGGCCTACGAGCAGTACTTC CASSLDRASAAYEQYF
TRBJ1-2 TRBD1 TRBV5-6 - TGTGCCAGCAATTTAGGACAGGGGTATGGCTACACCTTC CASNLGQGYGYTF
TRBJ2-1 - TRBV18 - TGTGCCAGCTCACCCCCACGCAGGGGAGGGGATGAGCAGTTCTTC CASSPPRRGGDEQFF
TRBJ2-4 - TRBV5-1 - TGCGCCAGCTCCGACCGGGCCTCGGACATTCAGTACTTC CASSDRASDIQYF
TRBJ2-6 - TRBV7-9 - TGTGCCAGCACCTTGGGACGTGGGGCCAACGTCCTGACTTTC CASTLGRGANVLTF
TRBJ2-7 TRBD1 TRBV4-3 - TGCGCCAGCAGCCAAGATATGAGTTCAGGGGGCCAAGCCTTC CASSQDMSSGGQAF
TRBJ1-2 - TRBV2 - TGTGCCAGCTTGGGTTACAGGGCTTTTGGCTACACCTTC CASLGYRAFGYTF
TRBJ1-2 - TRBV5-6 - TGTGCCAGCAGCTTGGTCTATGGCTACACCTTC CASSLVYGYTF
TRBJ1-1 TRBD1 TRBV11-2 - TGTGCCAGCAGCTTAGCCAGGGGGCTTGAAGCTTTCTTT CASSLARGLEAFF
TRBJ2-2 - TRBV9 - TGTGCCAGCAGCGTAGATATGGGACATAACACCGGGGAGCTGTTTTTT CASSVDMGHNTGELFF